Listed below are T cell receptor beta chains from one sample, sequenced in a study of T cells in Graves' hyperthyroidism and ophthalmopathy. A single record per CDR3 protein comes from TCRdb applying MiXCR to the multiplex PCR reads. This table has around 250,000 distinct CDR3 sequences, over 20% appearing once. The sequenced sample was blood. All receptors come from a woman aged 40 to 50 with Graves' ophthalmopathy. Each CDR3 is given with its conserved first and last residue. The order of the fields is V gene, clone size, J gene, CDR3 protein. Not every row has a clone size; where given, it reads once, few, many or a size class.

V gene: TRBV27; clone size: many; J gene: TRBJ1-2; CDR3 protein: CASSLSRQGVYTF
V gene: TRBV28; clone size: many; J gene: TRBJ1-1; CDR3 protein: CASSLTGTGGTEAFF
V gene: TRBV20-1; clone size: NA; J gene: TRBJ2-5; CDR3 protein: CSAGPSTAAQETQYF
V gene: TRBV27; clone size: many; J gene: TRBJ1-2; CDR3 protein: CASSLRQGAGNYGYTF
V gene: TRBV6-1; clone size: NA; J gene: TRBJ2-7; CDR3 protein: CAISEPTPREQYF
V gene: TRBV12-3/TRBV12-4; clone size: NA; J gene: TRBJ2-7; CDR3 protein: CASSPPGYYEQYF
V gene: TRBV12-3/TRBV12-4; clone size: many; J gene: TRBJ2-7; CDR3 protein: CASSWSGSFSYEQYF
V gene: TRBV9; clone size: many; J gene: TRBJ1-3; CDR3 protein: CASSDRKTGNTIYF
V gene: TRBV7-2; clone size: many; J gene: TRBJ2-5; CDR3 protein: CASSLGRVGETQYF
V gene: TRBV6-1; clone size: many; J gene: TRBJ2-7; CDR3 protein: CASRPGAGSSYEQYF
V gene: TRBV5-4; clone size: NA; J gene: TRBJ2-5; CDR3 protein: CASSLSSGSKTQYF
V gene: TRBV27; clone size: few; J gene: TRBJ2-2; CDR3 protein: CASSLTAGSTGELFF
V gene: TRBV27; clone size: many; J gene: TRBJ2-5; CDR3 protein: CASSFQGLAGGETQYF
V gene: TRBV28; clone size: many; J gene: TRBJ2-7; CDR3 protein: CASTRDTLGEQYF
V gene: TRBV6-5; clone size: many; J gene: TRBJ2-2; CDR3 protein: CASSYDRGIGELFF
V gene: TRBV30; clone size: NA; J gene: TRBJ1-3; CDR3 protein: CAWSAGRSNTIYF
V gene: TRBV13; clone size: many; J gene: TRBJ2-5; CDR3 protein: CASSTYGQGQETQYF
V gene: TRBV7-2; clone size: many; J gene: TRBJ1-2; CDR3 protein: CASSLAVGGNYGYTF
V gene: TRBV15; clone size: NA; J gene: TRBJ2-2; CDR3 protein: CATSNSGRNTGELFF
V gene: TRBV27; clone size: many; J gene: TRBJ2-7; CDR3 protein: CASSRTGAALNEQYF
V gene: TRBV7-2; clone size: few; J gene: TRBJ2-7; CDR3 protein: CASSPRTGHMNEQYF
V gene: TRBV7-8; clone size: many; J gene: TRBJ1-3; CDR3 protein: CASSLTQPPGNTIYF
V gene: TRBV14; clone size: NA; J gene: TRBJ1-1; CDR3 protein: CASSPPGHRLNTEAFF
V gene: TRBV6-5; clone size: NA; J gene: TRBJ2-5; CDR3 protein: CASRTERETQYF
V gene: TRBV27; clone size: many; J gene: TRBJ2-7; CDR3 protein: CASSKQGGFYEQYF
V gene: TRBV3-1; clone size: many; J gene: TRBJ2-7; CDR3 protein: CASSQDWVSYEQYF
V gene: TRBV9; clone size: many; J gene: TRBJ2-7; CDR3 protein: CATRVGGYEQYF
V gene: TRBV5-1; clone size: many; J gene: TRBJ2-7; CDR3 protein: CASSLEWQGGEQYF
V gene: TRBV6-1; clone size: many; J gene: TRBJ1-2; CDR3 protein: CASSEQTANYGYTF
V gene: TRBV7-8; clone size: many; J gene: TRBJ2-1; CDR3 protein: CASSLGSEQFF
V gene: TRBV10-3; clone size: many; J gene: TRBJ2-5; CDR3 protein: CAIRDDRVGETQYF
V gene: TRBV25-1; clone size: many; J gene: TRBJ2-2; CDR3 protein: CASSGDRGLLSGELFF
V gene: TRBV5-5; clone size: many; J gene: TRBJ1-1; CDR3 protein: CASSLGIDTEAFF
V gene: TRBV11-2; clone size: once; J gene: TRBJ2-7; CDR3 protein: CASSFGSVQYF
V gene: TRBV28; clone size: many; J gene: TRBJ1-5; CDR3 protein: CASSLGTTSLNSNQPQHF
V gene: TRBV7-2; clone size: many; J gene: TRBJ2-4; CDR3 protein: CASSFLAGGAKNIQYF
V gene: TRBV6-1; clone size: many; J gene: TRBJ2-7; CDR3 protein: CASSVTSGLPYEQYF
V gene: TRBV29-1; clone size: many; J gene: TRBJ2-7; CDR3 protein: CRPGLLGYEQYF
V gene: TRBV4-2; clone size: many; J gene: TRBJ1-1; CDR3 protein: CASSQGGDEAFF
V gene: TRBV18; clone size: many; J gene: TRBJ1-1; CDR3 protein: CASSARDVAFF
V gene: TRBV27; clone size: few; J gene: TRBJ2-5; CDR3 protein: CASSWAGLETRYF
V gene: TRBV20-1; clone size: many; J gene: TRBJ2-2; CDR3 protein: CSARTGSTGELFF
V gene: TRBV15; clone size: many; J gene: TRBJ2-7; CDR3 protein: CATSSETVTERTYEQYF
V gene: TRBV18; clone size: many; J gene: TRBJ2-3; CDR3 protein: CASSPRLAGDADTQYF
V gene: TRBV5-1; clone size: many; J gene: TRBJ1-1; CDR3 protein: CASSSRGGLNTEAFF
V gene: TRBV2; clone size: many; J gene: TRBJ2-7; CDR3 protein: CASTFLSSYEQYF
V gene: TRBV4-1; clone size: NA; J gene: TRBJ2-5; CDR3 protein: CASSQGVGGFSARETQYF
V gene: TRBV20-1; clone size: many; J gene: TRBJ2-7; CDR3 protein: CSATDSSYEQYF
V gene: TRBV25-1; clone size: NA; J gene: TRBJ1-1; CDR3 protein: CASGDRNTEAFF
V gene: TRBV28; clone size: NA; J gene: TRBJ2-7; CDR3 protein: CASRQDRASSYEQYF
V gene: TRBV4-2; clone size: many; J gene: TRBJ2-7; CDR3 protein: CASSLGPGTVSYEQYF
V gene: TRBV7-2; clone size: NA; J gene: TRBJ1-5; CDR3 protein: CASSYLRNQPQHF
V gene: TRBV11-2; clone size: NA; J gene: TRBJ2-2; CDR3 protein: CASSFSDMNTGELFF